Included here is one T cell receptor (beta chain) sequence, with context. Its antigen is not known. The data stem from a study of cytomegalovirus exposure and HLA in healthy donors. Study observations and caveats: Donor immune exposure was known only as CMV serostatus. Specific recognition of CMV antigens was confirmed in vitro for a few chains (all CMV-associated). The authors enumerated 180 or so TCR beta chains as linked to cytomegalovirus.

The PCR contained 60 Vbeta and 13 Jbeta primers. Generated by immunoSEQ multiplex PCR, the TCRdb table keeps only in-frame clones and is missing some. Among some 120,000 clones, about 74% were seen once, and the ten largest hold less than 7%. With V trimmed by 5 bases and J by 6 bases, 7 bases remained unmatched. Looked up from germline, CDR1 is MNHEY and CDR2 is SMNVEV (reference sequence). CDR3 length: 15 amino acids. The sample taken for sequencing was PBMCs. The chain recombines TRBV27 with TRBJ1-6; 7 bases line up with TRBD1. This receptor was taken from a woman aged 50 to 60 in good health and CMV-seropositive. The CDR3, as DNA: TGTGCCAGCAGTAGGTCACCAGGGGGTAATTCACCCCTCCACTTT. Translating it yields CASSRSPGGNSPLHF.